The 5 T cell receptor beta chains below were found in one sample sequenced in a study of cytomegalovirus exposure and HLA in healthy donors. PCR employed 60 Vbeta and 13 Jbeta primers. The table came from immunoSEQ multiplex PCR; TCRdb's copy has only in-frame clones and leaves some out. The table records approximately 220,000 clones, roughly 79% of them present only once. Sequencing input: PBMCs. Receptors were obtained from a man younger than 35 in good health and CMV-seronegative.

The chain joins TRBV25-1 to TRBJ1-2; the D gene is possibly TRBD1 (5 bases). The CDR3 has 16 residues. Per germline, CDR1 MGHDK and CDR2 SYGVNS. Between the trimmed V and J ends, which lost 3 bases and 4 bases, there was a span of 18 bases. The CDR3 region is CASSDFGGIPSYGYTF. CDR3 nucleotides: TGTGCCAGCAGTGATTTTGGGGGGATCCCCTCCTATGGCTACACCTTC.

This clone was recorded a few times. The rearrangement links TRBV2 to TRBJ2-7; D uncertain. CDR1 and CDR2 from the germline V gene are SNHLY and FYNNEI. The germline V and J ends were trimmed by 3 bases and 0 bases, with 9 bases remaining between them. There are 14 residues in the CDR3. In DNA, the CDR3 is TGTGCCAGCAGTGAGAAGACTGTCTCCTACGAGCAGTACTTC. Residues: CASSEKTVSYEQYF.

V usage is TRBV7-3 and J usage is TRBJ2-6, with D hard to call. Trimming left V 5 bases short and J 0 bases short, with 11 bases between. This CDR3 region has 16 residues. The germline V gene has CDR1 SGHTA and CDR2 FQGTGA. The CDR3 DNA reads as TGTGCCAGCAGCCCGCCGGCGGTCTCTGGGGCCAACGTCCTGACTTTC. It specifies CASSPPAVSGANVLTF.

V is TRBV6-4 and J is TRBJ2-1, with 9 bases fitting TRBD2. CDR3 length: 16 residues. Germline trimming cut 4 bases from V and 2 bases from J; bases unmatched to any gene: 6. Germline V lookup: CDR1 MRHNA, CDR2 SNTAGT. The CDR3: CASSVRTSVTYNEQFF. CDR3 nucleotide sequence: TGTGCCAGCAGTGTCAGGACTAGCGTAACCTACAATGAGCAGTTCTTC.

A note on this clone: Germline and junction disagree at one end, which may indicate a read error. The chain employs TRBV7-7 and TRBJ2-7; 7 nucleotides match TRBD1. Germline CDR1 SSHAT, CDR2 FNYEAQ (reference sequence). The CDR3 contains 14 residues. CDR3: CASSLGTASYEQYF. The CDR3 region has the DNA TGTGCTAGCAGCTTAGGGACAGCTTCCTACGAGCAGTACTTC.